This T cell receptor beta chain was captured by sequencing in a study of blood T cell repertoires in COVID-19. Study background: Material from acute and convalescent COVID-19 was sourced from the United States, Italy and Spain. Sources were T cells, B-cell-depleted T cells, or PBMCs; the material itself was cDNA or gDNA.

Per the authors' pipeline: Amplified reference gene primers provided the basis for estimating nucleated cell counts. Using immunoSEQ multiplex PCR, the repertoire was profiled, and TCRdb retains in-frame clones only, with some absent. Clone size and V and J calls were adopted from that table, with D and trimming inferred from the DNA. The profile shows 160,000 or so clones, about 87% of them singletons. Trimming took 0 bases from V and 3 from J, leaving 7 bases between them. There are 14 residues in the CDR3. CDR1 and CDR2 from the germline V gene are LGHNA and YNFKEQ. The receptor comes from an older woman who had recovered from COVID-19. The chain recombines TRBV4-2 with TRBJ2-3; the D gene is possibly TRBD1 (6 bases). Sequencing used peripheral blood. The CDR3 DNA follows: TGTGCCAGCAGCCAAGACCAGGGGACAGATACGCAGTATTTT. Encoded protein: CASSQDQGTDTQYF.